The clone carrying this T cell receptor (beta chain) was observed many times. The antigen remains undetermined. TCRdb reanalysed the reads using MiXCR and keeps one entry per CDR3 protein. The sample yields 900,000 to 950,000 distinct CDR3 sequences, 25% to 40% seen once. These data come from a study of T cell repertoires in cytomegalovirus infection. The length of the CDR3 is 23 residues. V lost 2 bases and J lost 4, with 38 bases in between. The material was cultured CD8+ T cells from PBMCs, obtained from culture after CMV antigen stimulation. The chain recombines TRBV12-3 or TRBV12-4 with TRBJ1-2; TRBD1 is a possible D gene (6 bases). The TCR sequence derives from a human donor in good health (CMV status not recorded). Some clones in this sample may be carry-over from other donors' samples. The chain's CDR3 is CASSLRGGLGFETGDTPRYGYTF. CDR3 nucleotides: TGTGCCAGCAGTTTACGCGGCGGCTTGGGTTTTGAGACCGGGGACACACCACGCTATGGCTACACCTTC.